The rows below give T cell receptor beta chains drawn from one sample of a study of immune cell composition in non-small cell lung cancer. TCRdb's copy holds only in-frame clones and misses some; the assay was immunoSEQ multiplex PCR. Here the sample spans around 730 clones, about three quarters being singletons. The source material was non-adjacent lung tissue. The receptors derive from a human donor with non-small cell lung cancer. Both conserved end residues are trimmed from each CDR3. A D gene is named only where the DNA matches it firmly. Clone size is not always given. Where it is, it says once, few, many or a class for expanded clones.

>TRBJ2-4|.|TRBV5-4|.
ASSPPGASDADIQY
>TRBJ2-3|.|TRBV18|TRBD1
ASSHAGTGRDTQY
>TRBJ2-7|.|TRBV7-9|.
ASSIGAESYEQY
>TRBJ2-1|.|TRBV4-3|.
ASSQELISYNEQF
>TRBJ2-7|.|TRBV9|.
ASSAGSRSEQY
>TRBJ2-5|.|TRBV5-8|TRBD2
ASSLEASGTQETQY
>TRBJ1-5|once|TRBV4-3|.
ASSQVTGGSNQPQH
>TRBJ2-7|.|TRBV7-8|TRBD1
ASSSQDRVGGEQY
>TRBJ1-1|once|TRBV5-1|.
ASRVSFNPTGKNTEAF
>TRBJ1-2|.|TRBV30|.
AWTEFPGGYT
>TRBJ2-7|.|TRBV7-2|.
ASSLGPTSYEQY
>TRBJ2-5|.|TRBV25-1|.
ASSELRHQETQY
>TRBJ2-3|.|TRBV6-4|TRBD2
ASSDSSGGGTDTQY
>TRBJ2-5|.|TRBV9|.
ASSAKGGTGGETQY
>TRBJ1-2|.|TRBV29-1|.
SVFTPGRIDGYT
>TRBJ2-2|once|TRBV7-9|.
ASSSVAGLVTGELF
>TRBJ2-2|.|TRBV9|TRBD1
ASSRRPGQGEYTGELF
>TRBJ1-1|.|TRBV27|TRBD1
ASWGGTGYTEAF
>TRBJ2-3|.|TRBV30|TRBD2
AQSRGGGTDTQY
>TRBJ1-2|.|TRBV6-5|.
ASGGLNGYGYT
>TRBJ1-6|.|TRBV7-9|.
ASSLGDKNSPLH
>TRBJ2-7|few|TRBV2|.
ASSDLLLRTYEQY
>TRBJ1-3|.|TRBV6-6|.
ATQPGGNSGNTIY